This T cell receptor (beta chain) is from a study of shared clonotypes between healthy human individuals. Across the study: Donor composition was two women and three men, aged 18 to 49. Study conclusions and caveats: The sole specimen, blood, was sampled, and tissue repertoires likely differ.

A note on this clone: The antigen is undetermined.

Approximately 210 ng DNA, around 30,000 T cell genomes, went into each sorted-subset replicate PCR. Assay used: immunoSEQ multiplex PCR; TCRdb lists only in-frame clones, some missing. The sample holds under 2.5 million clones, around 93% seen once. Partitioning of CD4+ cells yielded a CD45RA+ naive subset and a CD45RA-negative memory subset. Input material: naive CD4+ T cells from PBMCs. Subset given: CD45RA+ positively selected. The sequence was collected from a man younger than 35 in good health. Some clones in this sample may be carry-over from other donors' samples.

CDR3 nucleotide sequence: TGTGCCAGCTCACCACTCAGGGTGGGCGGAAACACCATATATTTT. It yields the protein CASSPLRVGGNTIYF. The genes are TRBV18 and TRBJ1-3, with a tentative D call TRBD1 (5 bases). Germline assignment: CDR1 KGHSH and CDR2 LQKENI. The CDR3 covers 15 residues. Trimming removed 1 base at V and 4 bases at J, with 11 bases between.